These T cell receptor beta chains were read from a single sample in a study of blood T cells in healthy people across ages. TCRdb ran MiXCR on the 5' RACE reads and lists one entry per CDR3 protein. The sample comprises about 1.8 million distinct CDR3 sequences, roughly 52% of which are singletons, and around 2.1% rests with the top ten. Sequencing input: blood. Receptor source: a woman in her forties in good health. CDR3s include the opening cysteine and the closing phenylalanine or tryptophan. Not all rows give a size; the values are once, few, many and, for expanded clones, a class.

V	J	size	CDR3
TRBV7-8	TRBJ2-7	-	CASKRGGASYEQYF
TRBV4-3	TRBJ2-7	few	CASSQAFSGLTHHEQYF
TRBV20-1	TRBJ2-1	-	CSAETYDNEQFF
TRBV10-3	TRBJ1-6	-	CATRRDSSYNSPLHF
TRBV28	TRBJ2-5	-	CASNPAPVTEQYF
TRBV7-2	TRBJ2-1	-	CASSLVVGGSEQFF
TRBV7-9	TRBJ1-1	-	CASSSGQQNTEAFF
TRBV13	TRBJ2-1	-	CASSLPDRGHVEQFF
TRBV5-1	TRBJ2-5	-	CASSPIGTSGEETQYF
TRBV7-2	TRBJ2-5	-	CASSIRPTQETQYF
TRBV6-2/TRBV6-3	TRBJ2-4	-	CAGSYSGDLAKNIQYF
TRBV7-9	-	-	CASTERGRGSYNEQYF
TRBV6-5	TRBJ2-5	-	CASSYSARGRVETKYF
TRBV4-3	TRBJ1-1	-	CASSQGGDSNTEAFF
TRBV5-1	-	-	CASSPAGTGYHEQYF
TRBV18	TRBJ1-6	-	CASSLTGGRSPLHF
TRBV20-1	TRBJ2-1	-	CSAPLGLAGGPGSYNEQFF
TRBV3-1	TRBJ2-7	once	CASSQSGGPFSYEQYF
TRBV6-5	TRBJ2-5	-	CASSPKPGTYQETQYF
TRBV7-2	TRBJ1-2	-	CASSLVSTVYGYTF
TRBV5-1	TRBJ1-6	-	CASSLFGASSYDSPLHF
TRBV20-1	TRBJ1-1	-	CSARKSITYKAGTEAFF
TRBV4-1	TRBJ2-1	-	CASSPWTGFGEQFF
TRBV25-1	TRBJ2-1	-	CASSPLRGREDEQLF
TRBV29-1	TRBJ2-3	-	CSVEGAAEFSTDTQYF
TRBV6-5	TRBJ2-7	-	CASSPGIFYEQYF
TRBV19	TRBJ2-1	-	CASSSRVSHNEQFF
TRBV28	-	-	CASSPLDRGYIEQYF
TRBV27	TRBJ2-7	-	CASTEDRDRGSEQYF
TRBV18	TRBJ1-4	-	CASSYQSTTNEKLFF